These T cell receptor beta chains were read from a single sample in a study of spatial heterogeneity in lung cancer. A single record per CDR3 protein comes from TCRdb applying MiXCR to the 5' RACE reads. The sample carries about 120,000 distinct CDR3 sequences, 10% to 15% recorded once. The source material was PBMCs, sampled at follow-up. These receptors were taken from a male donor with early-stage non-small cell lung cancer. The CDR3 runs from the conserved cysteine through the conserved F or W. A D gene is named only where the DNA matches it firmly. Size values are once, few and many counts, or a class for expanded clones, and some rows have none.

d_gene: TRBD1; j_gene: TRBJ1-1; abundance: few; v_gene: TRBV30; CDR3aa: CAWRPGGRHTEAFF; CDR3nt: TGTGCCTGGAGGCCAGGGGGGCGACACACTGAAGCTTTCTTT
d_gene: -; j_gene: TRBJ2-3; abundance: few; v_gene: TRBV5-1; CDR3aa: CASSSGSSSGGTDTQYF; CDR3nt: TGCGCCAGCAGCTCCGGAAGCAGCTCAGGAGGCACAGATACGCAGTATTTT
d_gene: -; j_gene: TRBJ1-1; abundance: -; v_gene: TRBV6-5; CDR3aa: CASSYSGVNTEAFF; CDR3nt: TGTGCCAGCAGTTACTCGGGGGTGAACACTGAAGCTTTCTTT
d_gene: -; j_gene: TRBJ2-1; abundance: -; v_gene: TRBV7-2; CDR3aa: CASGLVIGGPYNEQFF; CDR3nt: TGTGCCAGCGGCTTAGTGATCGGGGGCCCGTACAATGAGCAGTTCTTC
d_gene: -; j_gene: TRBJ2-1; abundance: many; v_gene: TRBV24-1; CDR3aa: CATSSLHNEQFF; CDR3nt: TGTGCCACCAGTAGTCTTCACAATGAGCAGTTCTTC
d_gene: -; j_gene: TRBJ1-5; abundance: few; v_gene: TRBV24-1; CDR3aa: CATSESTGRNQPQHF; CDR3nt: TGTGCCACCAGTGAATCGACAGGACGCAATCAGCCCCAGCATTTT
d_gene: -; j_gene: TRBJ1-3; abundance: -; v_gene: TRBV2; CDR3aa: CASSKDQGSSGNTIYF; CDR3nt: TGTGCCAGCAGCAAGGACCAGGGGAGCTCTGGAAACACCATATATTTT
d_gene: TRBD1; j_gene: TRBJ1-2; abundance: few; v_gene: TRBV27; CDR3aa: CASSLSTGSYGYTF; CDR3nt: TGTGCCAGCAGTTTATCGACAGGGTCCTATGGCTACACCTTC
d_gene: -; j_gene: TRBJ2-2; abundance: many; v_gene: TRBV7-3; CDR3aa: CASSSDTNTGELFF; CDR3nt: TGTGCCAGCAGCTCCGATACGAACACCGGGGAGCTGTTTTTT
d_gene: -; j_gene: TRBJ2-3; abundance: many; v_gene: TRBV20-1; CDR3aa: CSAQARDTFTDTQYF; CDR3nt: TGCAGTGCTCAGGCTCGGGACACCTTCACAGATACGCAGTATTTT
d_gene: TRBD1; j_gene: TRBJ1-6; abundance: many; v_gene: TRBV5-5; CDR3aa: CASNSKGTDNSPLHF; CDR3nt: TGTGCCAGCAACTCAAAGGGGACAGACAATTCACCCCTCCACTTT
d_gene: -; j_gene: TRBJ2-1; abundance: -; v_gene: TRBV25-1; CDR3aa: CASSISGLSYNEQFF; CDR3nt: TGTGCCAGCAGTATTTCCGGACTCTCCTACAATGAGCAGTTCTTC
d_gene: TRBD1; j_gene: TRBJ2-1; abundance: -; v_gene: TRBV24-1; CDR3aa: CATSSDRNNEQFF; CDR3nt: TGTGCCACCAGTTCGGACAGGAACAATGAGCAGTTCTTC
d_gene: -; j_gene: TRBJ2-7; abundance: few; v_gene: TRBV7-9; CDR3aa: CASSPGPGSSYEQYF; CDR3nt: TGTGCCAGCAGCCCCGGGCCAGGAAGCTCCTACGAGCAGTACTTC
d_gene: -; j_gene: TRBJ1-4; abundance: -; v_gene: TRBV12-3/TRBV12-4; CDR3aa: CASIRDATNEKLFF; CDR3nt: TGTGCCAGCATCCGAGATGCAACTAATGAAAAACTGTTTTTT
d_gene: TRBD1; j_gene: TRBJ2-1; abundance: few; v_gene: TRBV10-3; CDR3aa: CAISEPPGQDIYNEQFF; CDR3nt: TGTGCCATCAGTGAGCCCCCGGGACAGGACATATACAATGAGCAGTTCTTC
d_gene: TRBD2; j_gene: TRBJ2-5; abundance: -; v_gene: TRBV27; CDR3aa: CASSASGGVRTQYF; CDR3nt: TGTGCCAGCTCCGCTAGCGGGGGGGTACGGACCCAGTACTTC
d_gene: -; j_gene: TRBJ2-3; abundance: -; v_gene: TRBV24-1; CDR3aa: CATSVGGLDTQYF; CDR3nt: TGTGCCACCAGTGTAGGGGGTCTAGATACGCAGTATTTT